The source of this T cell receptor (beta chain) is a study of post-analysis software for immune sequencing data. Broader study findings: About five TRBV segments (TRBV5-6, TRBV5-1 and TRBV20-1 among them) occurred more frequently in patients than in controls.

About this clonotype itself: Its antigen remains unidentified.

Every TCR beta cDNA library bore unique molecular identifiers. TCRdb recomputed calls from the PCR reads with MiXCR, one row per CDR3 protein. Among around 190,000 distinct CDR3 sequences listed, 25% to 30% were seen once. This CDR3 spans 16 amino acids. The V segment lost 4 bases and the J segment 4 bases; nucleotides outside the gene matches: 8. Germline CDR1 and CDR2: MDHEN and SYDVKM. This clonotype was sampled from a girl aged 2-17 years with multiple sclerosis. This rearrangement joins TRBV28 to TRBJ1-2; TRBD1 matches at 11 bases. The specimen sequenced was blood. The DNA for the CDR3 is TGTGCCAGCAGTTCCGGACAGGGGGCGCTGGGCTATGGCTACACCTTC. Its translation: CASSSGQGALGYGYTF.